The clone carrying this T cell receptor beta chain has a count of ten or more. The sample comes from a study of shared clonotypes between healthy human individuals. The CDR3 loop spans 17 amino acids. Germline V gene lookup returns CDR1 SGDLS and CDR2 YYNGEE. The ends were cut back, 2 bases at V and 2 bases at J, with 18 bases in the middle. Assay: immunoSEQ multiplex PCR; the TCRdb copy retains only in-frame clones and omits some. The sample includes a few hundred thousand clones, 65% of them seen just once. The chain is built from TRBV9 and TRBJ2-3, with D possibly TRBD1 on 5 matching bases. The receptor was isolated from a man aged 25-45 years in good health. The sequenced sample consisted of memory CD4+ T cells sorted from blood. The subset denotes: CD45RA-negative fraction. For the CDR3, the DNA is TGTGCCAGCAGCGTGTTGAGAGACAGTCTTACCACAGATACGCAGTATTTT. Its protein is CASSVLRDSLTTDTQYF.